These 29 T cell receptor beta chains originate from one sample sequenced in a study of a mutant IDH1 vaccine in newly diagnosed glioma. Some clones are missing from TCRdb's copy, which holds only in-frame ones; the method was immunoSEQ multiplex PCR. The sample lists about 67,000 clones, about 88% occurring once. Time point here: week 11, during vaccination. The study gave 300 ug of mutant IDH1 20-mer peptide per vaccine dose, with topical imiquimod. No antigen is known for these receptors. Sequencing used PBMCs, obtained from a glioma patient whose treatment included an IDH1 peptide vaccine. The receptors here all came from a man between 40 and 49 years old with glioma.

The chain has TRBV6-4 and TRBJ2-1; 10 nucleotides line up with TRBD2. Germline CDR1 reads MRHNA; CDR2 reads SNTAGT. The V segment lost 6 bases and the J segment 2 bases; nucleotides outside the gene matches: 7. CDR3 length: 16 residues. This chain's CDR3 is CASRERTSGTYNEQFF. In DNA form, the CDR3 reads TGTGCCAGCAGAGAGAGGACTAGCGGTACCTACAATGAGCAGTTCTTC.

The genes are TRBV18 and TRBJ1-4; TRBD1 is a possible D gene (5 bases). Germline loops: CDR1 KGHSH, CDR2 LQKENI. This CDR3 has 17 amino acids. The V end was cut by 3 bases, the J end by 7 bases, with 21 bases between. In DNA form, the CDR3 reads TGTGCCAGCTCACCCACGCAGCAGGGACCGGCGATTGAAAAACTGTTTTTT. The encoded protein is CASSPTQQGPAIEKLFF.

V gene TRBV28 combines with J gene TRBJ2-7, with no clear D. Per the germline V gene, CDR1 is MDHEN and CDR2 is SYDVKM. The CDR3 spans 13 residues. V was pared by 5 bases and J by 4 bases, with 12 bases between. The CDR3: CASSDSVGYEQYF. The CDR3 DNA follows: TGTGCCAGCAGTGATAGTGTAGGGTACGAGCAGTACTTC.

This clone came up once. The chain carries TRBV5-1 and TRBJ1-6; 8 nucleotides align to TRBD1. Looked up from germline, CDR1 is SGHRS and CDR2 is YFSETQ. The V and J ends lost 2 bases and 6 bases, in that order; junction bases with no gene match: 4. This CDR3 region has 15 residues. Here the CDR3 DNA reads TGCGCCAGCAGCTTCCTGGACAGGGTTAATTCACCCCTCCACTTT. Its protein is CASSFLDRVNSPLHF.

The CDR3 DNA sequence: TGTGCCAGCTCCCTACAGGGGTTTAACACTGAAGCTTTCTTT. The encoded protein is CASSLQGFNTEAFF. V is TRBV18 and J is TRBJ1-1; the match to TRBD1 covers 7 bases. The CDR3 consists of 14 residues. The V segment lost 6 bases and the J segment 2 bases; nucleotides outside the gene matches: 6. Germline V gives CDR1 KGHSH, CDR2 LQKENI.

This chain connects TRBV4-2 to TRBJ2-7, with a possible D match to TRBD1 (6 bases). V was trimmed by 1 base and J by 0 bases, leaving 16 bases between them. This CDR3 contains 17 residues. CDR1 LGHNA and CDR2 YNFKEQ come from the germline V gene. CDR3 coding DNA: TGTGCCAGCAGCCAAGGGCACAGGGAAACGAGCTCCTACGAGCAGTACTTC. This codes for CASSQGHRETSSYEQYF.

This clone was counted a few times. V gene TRBV6-1 combines with J gene TRBJ1-5; D is unclear. The CDR3 runs to 14 residues. The germline gives CDR1 MNHNS, CDR2 SASEGT. The V end was cut by 8 bases, the J end by 0 bases, with 11 bases between. The CDR3 DNA reads as TGTGCCAGCCTGCGGGAGTATAGCAATCAGCCCCAGCATTTT. Its translation is CASLREYSNQPQHF.

The chain recombines TRBV7-2 with TRBJ2-7; possible D gene TRBD2, 6 bases. The CDR3 has 16 amino acids. The germline gives CDR1 SGHTA, CDR2 FQGNSA. V was cut by 4 bases and J by 2 bases, with 18 bases left in between. This CDR3 reads CASSSSPRRVAYEQYF. DNA for the CDR3: TGTGCCAGCAGCTCGTCGCCCCGGAGGGTTGCCTACGAGCAGTACTTC.

This rearrangement joins TRBV29-1 to TRBJ1-1; no firm D call. In germline, CDR1 is SQVTM, CDR2 ANQGSEA. The CDR3 has 14 amino acids. The germline V and J ends were trimmed by 6 bases and 0 bases, with 14 bases remaining between them. The CDR3 sequence: CSVLVGLMNTEAFF. CDR3 sequence (DNA): TGCAGCGTACTGGTGGGCCTCATGAACACTGAAGCTTTCTTT.

The chain is built from TRBV7-2 and TRBJ1-2; D gene ambiguous. The CDR3 extends over 13 amino acids. The V end was cut by 4 bases, the J end by 5 bases, with 11 bases between. Germline V gene lookup returns CDR1 SGHTA and CDR2 FQGNSA. The CDR3 spells CASSSGEWYGYTF. CDR3 DNA sequence: TGTGCCAGCAGCTCTGGCGAGTGGTATGGCTACACCTTC.

The J gene is TRBJ1-5, the V gene TRBV2, with D uncertain. The CDR3 loop spans 15 amino acids. Germline CDR1 and CDR2: SNHLY and FYNNEI. V was pared by 1 base and J by 7 bases, with 14 bases between. In DNA form, the CDR3 reads TGTGCCAGCAGTGAAGAGGCGAGGATACGGCAGCCCCAGCATTTT. It specifies CASSEEARIRQPQHF. The complete variable domain, with remaining parts taken from reference TRBV2 and TRBJ1-5, reads EPEVTQTPSHQVTQMGQEVILRCVPISNHLYFYWYRQILGQKVEFLVSFYNNEISEKSEIFDDQFSVERPDGSNFTLKIRSTKLEDSAMYFCASSEEARIRQPQHFGDGTRLSIL.

J is TRBJ1-2 and V is TRBV11-2; no clear D. Trimming cost V 5 bases and J 2 bases, with 9 bases left between them. Germline V lookup: CDR1 SGHAT, CDR2 FQNNGV. This CDR3 region has 13 residues. The DNA of the CDR3 is TGTGCCAGCAGCCCTCATTCCAACTATGGCTACACCTTC. Translation: CASSPHSNYGYTF. The full variable domain, with the rest looked up from reference TRBV11-2 and TRBJ1-2, is EAGVAQSPRYKIIEKRQSVAFWCNPISGHATLYWYQQILGQGPKLLIQFQNNGVVDDSQLPKDRFSAERLKGVDSTLKIQPAKLEDSAVYLCASSPHSNYGYTFGSGTRLTVV.

The V and J genes are TRBV28 and TRBJ2-6, with D possibly being TRBD1 or TRBD2 (5 bases each). Per germline, CDR1 MDHEN and CDR2 SYDVKM. This CDR3 has 16 residues. Here the CDR3 DNA reads TGTGCTGTCAATTGGCCAGGGACCTCTGGGGCCAACGTCCTGACTTTC. This translates into CAVNWPGTSGANVLTF.

This chain uses TRBV29-1 with TRBJ2-2; a possible D gene is TRBD1 (6 bases). From germline, CDR1 is SQVTM and CDR2 ANQGSEA. The CDR3 loop spans 13 amino acids. The V gene lost 4 bases and the J gene lost 7 bases, with 13 bases spanning the gap. CDR3 nucleotide sequence: TGCAGCGTTGGGGGGCGCTTGGGCGGGGAGCTGTTTTTT. Its translation: CSVGGRLGGELFF.

The J gene is TRBJ2-7, the V gene TRBV5-1; 12 bases match TRBD2. The junction had 8 bases not matched to a gene; V was cut back by 4 bases and J by 6 bases. The CDR3 loop spans 15 amino acids. Germline assignment: CDR1 SGHRS and CDR2 YFSETQ. DNA for the CDR3: TGCGCCAGCAGCGACCGACTAGCGGGAGTGAGCGAGCAGTACTTC. Translating it yields CASSDRLAGVSEQYF.

This clone was seen just once. The chain is built from TRBV2 and TRBJ2-1; TRBD2 might be the D (7 bases). V gave up 7 bases and J gave up 9 bases, with 19 bases separating them. This CDR3 region has 14 residues. The germline V gene encodes CDR1 SNHLY and CDR2 FYNNEI. The CDR3 DNA follows: TGTGCCAGCACCCCGGGCACGGGGGGCTTTGAGCAGTTCTTC. Translated: CASTPGTGGFEQFF.

V and J are TRBV6-4 and TRBJ1-1; 10 bases fit TRBD1. In germline, CDR1 is MRHNA, CDR2 SNTAGT. V shed 7 bases and J 2 bases; nucleotides not matched to a gene: 10. The CDR3 extends over 16 amino acids. CDR3 loop: CASILGTGAPNTEAFF. The DNA of the CDR3 is TGTGCCAGCATCCTAGGGACAGGGGCTCCAAACACTGAAGCTTTCTTT.

The chain combines TRBV5-6 with TRBJ2-1, with 12 bases that match TRBD1. Germline V lookup: CDR1 SGHDT, CDR2 YYEEEE. This CDR3 is built from 16 residues. The V segment lost 4 bases and the J segment 8 bases; nucleotides outside the gene matches: 10. Written as DNA, the CDR3 is TGTGCCAGCAGCCCCCCGGGGGGACAGGGGGCGGATGAGCAGTTCTTC. This codes for CASSPPGGQGADEQFF.

The chain uses TRBV2 and TRBJ1-5; no definite D call. The CDR3 is 12 amino acids. CDR1 is SNHLY and CDR2 is FYNNEI in the germline V gene. V was pared by 8 bases and J by 1 base, with 6 bases between. DNA of the CDR3: TGTGCCAGCTCGACCAGCAATCAGCCCCAGCATTTT. This sequence encodes CASSTSNQPQHF.

This chain connects TRBV28 to TRBJ1-5; 7 nucleotides line up with TRBD1. V shed 3 bases and J 5 bases; nucleotides not matched to a gene: 10. The CDR3 covers 16 residues. Germline V lookup: CDR1 MDHEN, CDR2 SYDVKM. In nucleotides, the CDR3 is TGTGCCAGCAGTTTCCCCGGCAGGGGGACGGATCAGCCCCAGCATTTT. Translated, it gives CASSFPGRGTDQPQHF.

The chain joins TRBV18 to TRBJ2-1; 11 bases are a match to TRBD2. CDR1 is KGHSH and CDR2 is LQKENI in the germline V gene. Trimming removed 4 bases from V and 6 bases from J; junction bases left unmatched: 11. This CDR3 region has 17 residues. In DNA form, the CDR3 reads TGTGCCAGCTCACGGAAAACTAGCGGGAGTGAGGGCAATGAGCAGTTCTTC. Protein sequence: CASSRKTSGSEGNEQFF.

The chain employs TRBV7-6 and TRBJ1-6, with D uncertain. V was clipped by 2 bases and J by 7 bases, with 12 bases between them. The CDR3 is 15 residues long. From germline, CDR1 is SGHVS and CDR2 FNYEAQ. The CDR3 spells CASSLSETGNSPLHF. The CDR3 DNA reads as TGTGCCAGCAGCTTATCGGAGACGGGGAATTCACCCCTCCACTTT.

The J gene is TRBJ1-4, the V gene TRBV2, with D hard to call. CDR3 length: 15 amino acids. Germline V gene sequence: CDR1 SNHLY, CDR2 FYNNEI. V lost 2 bases to trimming and J lost 0 bases, with 7 bases between them. The DNA of the CDR3 is TGTGCCAGCAGTGAAAACAGACCAACTAATGAAAAACTGTTTTTT. Residues: CASSENRPTNEKLFF.

The chain joins TRBV10-3 to TRBJ2-3; 7 nucleotides align to TRBD1. V gave up 4 bases and J gave up 0 bases; unmatched junction bases: 7. The CDR3 spans 16 residues. The germline V gene encodes CDR1 ENHRY and CDR2 SYGVKD. CDR3 region: CAISGYRGPSTDTQYF. The CDR3 DNA reads TGTGCCATCAGTGGATACAGGGGCCCTAGCACAGATACGCAGTATTTT.

The sample holds one count of this clone. The chain carries TRBV2 and TRBJ2-5; D may match TRBD1 or TRBD2 (6 bases each). The germline V gene encodes CDR1 SNHLY and CDR2 FYNNEI. Trimming pared 8 bases from V and 4 bases from J, leaving 17 bases between. The CDR3 spans 14 residues. CDR3 DNA: TGTGCCAGCGCATCGAGGGGGGTGGGAGAGACCCAGTACTTC. Protein product: CASASRGVGETQYF. The variable domain in full, with the rest retrieved from reference TRBV2 and TRBJ2-5, is EPEVTQTPSHQVTQMGQEVILRCVPISNHLYFYWYRQILGQKVEFLVSFYNNEISEKSEIFDDQFSVERPDGSNFTLKIRSTKLEDSAMYFCASASRGVGETQYFGPGTRLLVL.

The V and J genes are TRBV4-3 and TRBJ2-7; weak D call: TRBD2 (5 bases). Germline CDR1 LGHNA, CDR2 YSLEER. The CDR3 consists of 16 residues. V was cut by 0 bases and J by 1 base, with 13 bases left in between. The CDR3 sequence is CASSQDGAAWSYEQYF. CDR3 coding DNA: TGCGCCAGCAGCCAAGATGGAGCGGCATGGTCCTACGAGCAGTACTTC.

This chain links TRBV27 with TRBJ1-6, with 10 bases lining up with TRBD1. Losses at the gene ends were 6 bases for V and 0 bases for J; bases not matched to a gene: 11. The CDR3 length is 19 residues. CDR1 and CDR2 (germline): MNHEY, SMNVEV (reference sequence). The chain's CDR3 is CASRTTGGTSSSYNSPLHF. Written as DNA, the CDR3 is TGTGCCAGCAGAACGACAGGGGGCACCTCTAGCTCCTATAATTCACCCCTCCACTTT.

The rearrangement links TRBV7-9 to TRBJ1-2; 12 bases fit TRBD1. The junction had 7 bases not matched to a gene; V was cut back by 3 bases and J by 11 bases. The CDR3 covers 14 residues. Germline V CDR1 and CDR2: SEHNR, FQNEAQ (reference sequence). The DNA for the CDR3 is TGTGCCAGCAGCTTTGGGACAGGGGGCGACTCATACACCTTC. This gives the protein CASSFGTGGDSYTF.

The chain is built from TRBV7-8 and TRBJ1-2, with TRBD1 as a possible D gene (5 bases). V lost 5 bases and J 5 bases, leaving 21 bases between the germline ends. The CDR3 is made up of 16 amino acids. Germline V gene data show CDR1 as SGHVS and CDR2 as FQNEAQ. CDR3: CASSLGGTVSNYGYTF. The CDR3 region has the DNA TGTGCCAGCAGCCTAGGAGGGACGGTATCAAATTATGGCTACACCTTC.